Below, 7 T cell receptor beta chains from the same sample are listed, as sequenced in a study of blood T cell repertoires in COVID-19. Libraries were prepared by immunoSEQ multiplex PCR; TCRdb keeps only in-frame clonotypes and omits some of them. The table has approximately 120,000 clones, about 87% seen once. The sample was peripheral blood. These receptors originate from a human donor in a cohort sampled during active COVID-19.

This clone has a handful of counts. The chain uses TRBV7-9 and TRBJ1-1; weak D call: TRBD1 (5 bases). Germline V gene data show CDR1 as SEHNR and CDR2 as FQNEAQ (reference sequence). With 2 bases removed from V and 3 bases from J, the gap between germline ends came to 10 bases. This CDR3 is 14 amino acids long. The CDR3 protein is CASSLPRQYTEAFF. Here the CDR3 DNA reads TGTGCCAGCAGCTTACCCCGACAGTACACTGAAGCTTTCTTT. The whole variable domain, remainder taken from reference TRBV7-9 and TRBJ1-1, is DTGVSQNPRHKITKRGQNVTFRCDPISEHNRLYWYRQTLGQGPEFLTYFQNEAQLEKSRLLSDRFSAERPKGSFSTLEIQRTEQGDSAMYLCASSLPRQYTEAFFGQGTRLTVV.

This chain connects TRBV27 to TRBJ1-5; the match to TRBD1 covers 8 bases. With 6 bases clipped from V and 3 bases from J, the junction kept 7 bases outside the gene matches. Germline V lookup: CDR1 MNHEY, CDR2 SMNVEV (reference sequence). The CDR3 extends over 15 amino acids. DNA for the CDR3: TGTGCCAGCAGACGCAGGGGGCGGAACAATCAGCCCCAGCATTTT. As protein: CASRRRGRNNQPQHF.

The genes are TRBV11-2 and TRBJ2-7; 7 nucleotides line up with TRBD1. Germline assignment: CDR1 SGHAT and CDR2 FQNNGV. The V gene end was trimmed by 6 bases and the J gene end by 1 base; junction bases not matched to a gene: 6. The CDR3 has 14 residues. The CDR3 DNA sequence: TGTGCCAGCAGACTCAGGGGGAAGTCCTACGAGCAGTACTTC. Translation gives CASRLRGKSYEQYF.

V gene TRBV19 combines with J gene TRBJ1-6, with 9 bases aligning to TRBD1. Germline CDR1 LNHDA, CDR2 SQIVND (reference sequence). This CDR3 comprises 15 residues. Unmatched junction bases numbered 5, after V lost 2 bases and J lost 9 bases. CDR3 region: CASSILGQGSSPLHF. The CDR3 DNA reads as TGTGCCAGTAGTATATTGGGACAGGGAAGTTCACCCCTCCACTTT.

The rearrangement links TRBV6-1 to TRBJ1-5, with unresolved D. The V gene's germline CDR1 is MNHNS and CDR2 SASEGT. CDR3 size: 16 residues. V lost 4 bases and J lost 5, with 18 bases in between. DNA for the CDR3: TGTGCCAGCAGTGGGCCCGACGGGAAAAGGGATCAGCCCCAGCATTTT. Translated, it gives CASSGPDGKRDQPQHF.

The chain recombines TRBV5-4 with TRBJ2-6; the match to TRBD1 covers 7 bases. Germline CDR1 reads SGHNT; CDR2 reads YYREEE (reference sequence). The CDR3 is 17 residues long. J gave up 0 bases and V 2 bases, and 5 bases lay outside the gene matches. The CDR3 spells CASSLGDRVSGANVLTF. CDR3 sequence (DNA): TGTGCCAGCAGCTTAGGGGACAGAGTCTCTGGGGCCAACGTCCTGACTTTC.

The rearrangement joins TRBV7-2 to TRBJ1-1; 7 nucleotides match TRBD1. Germline V gives CDR1 SGHTA, CDR2 FQGNSA. The CDR3 extends over 14 amino acids. V dropped 5 bases and J dropped 1; count of bases not matched to a gene: 4. CDR3 in amino acids: CASSIRQGNTEAFF. CDR3 in DNA: TGTGCCAGCAGCATTAGACAGGGGAACACTGAAGCTTTCTTT.